The rows below give T cell receptor beta chains drawn from one sample of a study of blood T cell repertoires in COVID-19. Data came from immunoSEQ multiplex PCR; TCRdb stores just in-frame clones and leaves some out. The table lists 200,000 to 250,000 clones, under 90% of them singletons. The sample comprised PBMCs or T cells enriched from blood (not recorded which). The receptor source for this set is a man between 60 and 70 years old who had recovered from COVID-19. Each CDR3 is given with its conserved first and last residue. The order of the fields is V gene, J gene, clone size, D gene, CDR3 DNA, CDR3 protein. A D gene is named only where the DNA matches it firmly. The size entry is marked missing in some rows and otherwise reads once, few, many or a size class.

V gene: TRBV6-6; J gene: TRBJ1-2; clone size: NA; D gene: TRBD1; CDR3 DNA: TGTGCCAGCAGTGCGGAACTTTGGACAGGGCATCATGGCTACACCTTC; CDR3 protein: CASSAELWTGHHGYTF
V gene: TRBV7-3; J gene: TRBJ1-5; clone size: once; D gene: TRBD1; CDR3 DNA: TGTGCCAGCAGCTTAAATTCAGGGGGGAAGAAATTTTTT; CDR3 protein: CASSLNSGGKKFF
V gene: TRBV5-1; J gene: TRBJ1-1; clone size: NA; D gene: TRBD1; CDR3 DNA: TGCGCCAGCAGCTTGGACGGGACAGGGTCGAACACTGAAGCTTTCTTT; CDR3 protein: CASSLDGTGSNTEAFF
V gene: TRBV7-2; J gene: TRBJ1-1; clone size: NA; D gene: NA; CDR3 DNA: TGTGCCAGCAGTCGTGACAGCCACACTGAAGCTTTCTTT; CDR3 protein: CASSRDSHTEAFF
V gene: TRBV5-1; J gene: TRBJ1-1; clone size: once; D gene: TRBD1; CDR3 DNA: TGCGCCAGCGCCCCTCAGGGGGGATTGGCTGAAGCTTTCTTT; CDR3 protein: CASAPQGGLAEAFF
V gene: TRBV7-6; J gene: TRBJ2-2; clone size: once; D gene: TRBD2; CDR3 DNA: TGTGCCAGCAGCCAGCGGGGGGGTACGAACACCGGGGAGCTGTTTTTT; CDR3 protein: CASSQRGGTNTGELFF
V gene: TRBV5-1; J gene: TRBJ1-4; clone size: NA; D gene: NA; CDR3 DNA: TGCGCCAGCAGCTTGTGGGGGGACCCAACTAATGAAAAACTGTTTTTT; CDR3 protein: CASSLWGDPTNEKLFF
V gene: TRBV6-5; J gene: TRBJ1-1; clone size: NA; D gene: TRBD1; CDR3 DNA: TGTGCCAGCAGGGATACGACAGGGACTGAAGCTTTCTTT; CDR3 protein: CASRDTTGTEAFF
V gene: TRBV19; J gene: TRBJ2-5; clone size: NA; D gene: TRBD2; CDR3 DNA: TGTGCCAGTTCCAGCGGGGGGTCCTGGGAGACCCAGTACTTC; CDR3 protein: CASSSGGSWETQYF
V gene: TRBV19; J gene: TRBJ2-7; clone size: NA; D gene: NA; CDR3 DNA: TGTGCCAGCAGACCCGGGACAAAAACCTACGAGCAGTACTTC; CDR3 protein: CASRPGTKTYEQYF
V gene: TRBV5-8; J gene: TRBJ1-6; clone size: NA; D gene: NA; CDR3 DNA: TGTGCCAGCAGCTTAGGGGTCTCCTATAATTCACCCCTCCACTTT; CDR3 protein: CASSLGVSYNSPLHF
V gene: TRBV4-1; J gene: TRBJ1-2; clone size: NA; D gene: NA; CDR3 DNA: TGCGCCAGCAGCCAAGATCAGACAGGATACTATGGCTACACCTTC; CDR3 protein: CASSQDQTGYYGYTF
V gene: TRBV11-2; J gene: TRBJ1-3; clone size: NA; D gene: NA; CDR3 DNA: TGTGCCAGCAGCTTAGGGACAACAGGAAACACCATATATTTT; CDR3 protein: CASSLGTTGNTIYF
V gene: TRBV7-9; J gene: TRBJ2-1; clone size: NA; D gene: TRBD2; CDR3 DNA: TGTGCCAGCAGCAGACTAGCGGCCCCCTACAATGAGCAGTTCTTC; CDR3 protein: CASSRLAAPYNEQFF
V gene: TRBV7-2; J gene: TRBJ1-6; clone size: NA; D gene: NA; CDR3 DNA: TGTGCCAGCAGCCCCGAAGGGGCAATTGACTCACCCCTCCACTTT; CDR3 protein: CASSPEGAIDSPLHF
V gene: TRBV7-9; J gene: TRBJ1-2; clone size: NA; D gene: NA; CDR3 DNA: TGTGCCATCACGTGGACAGAACAAATGTATGGCTACACCTTC; CDR3 protein: CAITWTEQMYGYTF
V gene: TRBV24-1; J gene: TRBJ1-1; clone size: NA; D gene: NA; CDR3 DNA: TGTGCCCTTCCAGTGCACACTGAAGCTTTCTTT; CDR3 protein: CALPVHTEAFF
V gene: TRBV11-3; J gene: TRBJ1-2; clone size: few; D gene: NA; CDR3 DNA: TGTGCCAGCAGTCGGGGACTTGACTATGGCTACACCTTC; CDR3 protein: CASSRGLDYGYTF
V gene: TRBV18; J gene: TRBJ1-2; clone size: once; D gene: TRBD1; CDR3 DNA: TGTGCCAGCTCACCGTTATCGGCAGGGGGGTTTAACTATGGCTACACCTTC; CDR3 protein: CASSPLSAGGFNYGYTF
V gene: TRBV6-2/TRBV6-3; J gene: TRBJ1-2; clone size: NA; D gene: NA; CDR3 DNA: TGTGCCAGCAGTTGGGGAGTCTATGGCTACACCTTC; CDR3 protein: CASSWGVYGYTF
V gene: TRBV7-2; J gene: TRBJ1-4; clone size: NA; D gene: NA; CDR3 DNA: TGTGCCAGCAGCTTAGATTCCAGGGAAAAACTGTTTTTT; CDR3 protein: CASSLDSREKLFF
V gene: TRBV5-4; J gene: TRBJ2-5; clone size: NA; D gene: TRBD2; CDR3 DNA: TGTGCCAGCAGCCCCACAGCGGGGGGCCAAGAGACCCAGTACTTC; CDR3 protein: CASSPTAGGQETQYF
V gene: TRBV19; J gene: TRBJ2-5; clone size: NA; D gene: TRBD1; CDR3 DNA: TGTGCCAGTAGTATAGTAGGGACAGGGGGCTCGGAGACCCAGTACTTC; CDR3 protein: CASSIVGTGGSETQYF
V gene: TRBV6-1; J gene: TRBJ2-5; clone size: NA; D gene: TRBD2; CDR3 DNA: TGTGCCAGCAGTGAGCTAGCGGGGGAACCGAAAGAGACCCAGTACTTC; CDR3 protein: CASSELAGEPKETQYF